The 11 T cell receptor beta chains given below trace back to one sample, sequenced in a study of blood T cell repertoires in COVID-19. Sequencing was performed with immunoSEQ multiplex PCR; in TCRdb, only in-frame clones are kept and a portion is missing. The repertoire holds 30,000 to 35,000 clones, with 78% as singletons. The sample consisted of peripheral blood. The origin of the receptors is an elderly man with acute or convalescent COVID-19.

In this sample, this clone turned up a few times. The V and J genes are TRBV27 and TRBJ1-1, with D tentatively TRBD1 (6 bases). The CDR3 sequence is 13 residues long. From germline, CDR1 is MNHEY and CDR2 SMNVEV (reference sequence). Trimming removed 7 bases at V and 7 bases at J, with 16 bases between. The CDR3 is CASTLRRGGEAFF. Written as DNA, the CDR3 is TGTGCCAGCACCCTGCGGAGGGGGGGTGAAGCTTTCTTT.

About this clone itself: The identical CDR3 is also encoded by other nucleotide sequences in the sample. The V gene is TRBV5-6, the J gene TRBJ1-4, with a tentative D call TRBD1 (5 bases). Trimming removed 4 bases at V and 8 bases at J, with 15 bases between. CDR1 and CDR2 from the germline V gene are SGHDT and YYEEEE. The CDR3 spans 14 residues. The CDR3 loop reads CASSLGTGREKLFF. CDR3 DNA sequence: TGTGCCAGCAGCCTCGGGACCGGGAGGGAAAAACTGTTTTTT.

The chain couples TRBV6-6 to TRBJ1-1; TRBD1 aligns across 8 bases. V gave up 2 bases and J gave up 4 bases; unmatched junction bases: 6. The CDR3 contains 15 residues. Per germline, CDR1 MNHNY and CDR2 SVGAGI (reference sequence). The CDR3 sequence: CASSYPGQGGTEAFF. Here the CDR3 DNA reads TGTGCCAGCAGTTACCCCGGACAGGGCGGCACTGAAGCTTTCTTT.

V and J are TRBV2 and TRBJ1-6; D is perhaps TRBD1 (5 bases). The CDR3 is made up of 15 amino acids. CDR1 and CDR2 from the germline V gene are SNHLY and FYNNEI. V gave up 5 bases and J gave up 6 bases, with 14 bases separating them. As DNA, the CDR3 is TGTGCCAGCAGTAAAGACAGTATTTCTAATTCACCCCTCCACTTT. As protein: CASSKDSISNSPLHF.

CDR3 residues: CASSRDSKNIQYF. The CDR3 DNA is TGTGCCAGCAGCCGGGACAGCAAAAACATTCAGTACTTC. The chain links TRBV27 to TRBJ2-4, with TRBD1 matching over 7 bases. This CDR3 spans 13 amino acids. J was trimmed by 3 bases and V by 6 bases; bases with no gene match: 2. Germline values: CDR1 MNHEY, CDR2 SMNVEV (reference sequence).

This sequence joins TRBV6-1 and TRBJ1-5, with D perhaps matching TRBD1 (5 bases). Between the trimmed V and J ends, which lost 1 base and 15 bases, there was a span of 22 bases. Germline CDR1 and CDR2: MNHNS and SASEGT. The CDR3 extends over 15 amino acids. The CDR3: CASSEGGFRQPPGHF. The CDR3 DNA sequence: TGTGCCAGCAGTGAAGGGGGCTTTCGACAGCCCCCCGGGCATTTT.

V is TRBV19 and J is TRBJ2-7; tentative D call: TRBD2 (5 bases). Trimming stripped 8 bases from V and 13 bases from J, with 21 bases between. This CDR3 has 12 residues. Germline V gene sequence: CDR1 LNHDA, CDR2 SQIVND (reference sequence). CDR3 protein: CASLSFAGLLYF. The CDR3 DNA reads TGTGCCAGTCTCAGCTTCGCCGGACTGTTATACTTC.

J is TRBJ2-3 and V is TRBV2, with 8 bases that match TRBD2. CDR3 length: 15 amino acids. J gave up 10 bases and V 6 bases, and 15 bases lay outside the gene matches. Germline V gene lookup returns CDR1 SNHLY and CDR2 FYNNEI. The CDR3 coding sequence is TGTGCCAGCAGAGGAGCTAGCGGGCAAAGTAGGGCGCAGTATTTT. This translates into CASRGASGQSRAQYF. Looking up the rest from reference TRBV2 and TRBJ2-3 gives the full variable domain: EPEVTQTPSHQVTQMGQEVILRCVPISNHLYFYWYRQILGQKVEFLVSFYNNEISEKSEIFDDQFSVERPDGSNFTLKIRSTKLEDSAMYFCASRGASGQSRAQYFGPGTRLTVL.

V and J are TRBV7-9 and TRBJ1-5; 9 positions match TRBD1. Trimming cost V 6 bases and J 4 bases; bases outside gene matches: 1. Germline V gene lookup returns CDR1 SEHNR and CDR2 FQNEAQ (reference sequence). This CDR3 has 13 residues. The CDR3 region has the DNA TGTGCCAGCAGGGGACAGGGTAATCAGCCCCAGCATTTT. It specifies CASRGQGNQPQHF.

The CDR3 DNA is TGTGCCTGGAGTAGAAAGACAATACAAGAGACCCAGTACTTC. Translated, it gives CAWSRKTIQETQYF. This chain uses TRBV30 with TRBJ2-5; D not resolved. Germline V lookup: CDR1 GTSNPN, CDR2 SVGIG (reference sequence). V was trimmed by 2 bases and J by 2 bases, leaving 12 bases between them. CDR3 length: 14 residues.

The chain recombines TRBV3-1 (or the pseudogene TRBV3-2) with TRBJ1-6; D perhaps matches TRBD1 (5 bases). CDR1 and CDR2 from the germline V gene are LGHDT and YNNKEL (reference sequence). The CDR3 consists of 14 residues. V was trimmed by 4 bases and J by 6 bases, leaving 10 bases between them. The CDR3 reads CASSPGLGNSPLHF. The CDR3 coding sequence is TGTGCCAGCAGCCCAGGGTTAGGTAATTCACCCCTCCACTTT.